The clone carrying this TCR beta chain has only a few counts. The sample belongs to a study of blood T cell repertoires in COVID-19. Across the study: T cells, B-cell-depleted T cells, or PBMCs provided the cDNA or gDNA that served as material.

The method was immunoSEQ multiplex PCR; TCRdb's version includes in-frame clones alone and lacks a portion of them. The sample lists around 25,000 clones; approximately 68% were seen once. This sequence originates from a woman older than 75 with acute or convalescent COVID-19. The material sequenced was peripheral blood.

The CDR3 nucleotides read TGTGCCAGCCGGGGGAGGACGGTTAATTCACCCCTCCACTTT. Its protein is CASRGRTVNSPLHF. The chain couples TRBV14 to TRBJ1-6, with D maybe TRBD1 (5 bases). The germline gives CDR1 SGHDN, CDR2 FVKESK. This CDR3 has 14 residues. The ends were cut back, 8 bases at V and 6 bases at J, with 14 bases in the middle.